This passage covers 32 T cell receptor beta chains from one sample sequenced in a study of cytomegalovirus exposure and HLA in healthy donors. This PCR relied on a set of 60 Vbeta primers and 13 Jbeta primers. Repertoires were generated with immunoSEQ multiplex PCR, while TCRdb's copy carries only in-frame clones and drops some. The sample carries 150,000 to 200,000 clones, around 78% recorded once. What was sequenced was PBMCs. These receptors were obtained from a woman in her twenties or thirties in good health and CMV-seropositive.

This clone was found once. The same CDR3 arises from other DNA sequences in this sample as well. V is TRBV2 and J is TRBJ1-1; D gene ambiguous. V lost 0 bases, J lost 0 bases, and 5 bases lay in between. The CDR3 has 14 residues. The germline CDR1 and CDR2 sequences are SNHLY and FYNNEI. The CDR3 DNA is TGTGCCAGCAGTGAAGCTCCGGTGAACACTGAAGCTTTCTTT. Amino acids: CASSEAPVNTEAFF.

Notes on this clone: The junction shows a germline mismatch at one end, possibly a read error. The rearrangement uses TRBV7-2 and TRBJ1-1; TRBD1 matches at 8 bases. Germline values: CDR1 SGHTA, CDR2 FQGNSA. CDR3 size: 15 residues. CDR3 DNA sequence: TGTGCCAGCAGCTTAGGATCAGGGGGCAACACTGAAGTTTTCTTT. Translation: CASSLGSGGNTEVFF.

The chain uses TRBV5-5 and TRBJ1-5; TRBD1 matches 9 bases. Trimming removed 0 bases from V and 6 bases from J; junction bases left unmatched: 7. Per germline, CDR1 SGHKS and CDR2 YYEKEE (reference sequence). CDR3 length equals 16 residues. The CDR3 region is CASSLAPGTGIQPQHF. In DNA form, the CDR3 reads TGTGCCAGCAGCTTGGCCCCCGGGACAGGGATTCAGCCCCAGCATTTT.

The chain couples TRBV7-9 to TRBJ1-1; D possibly corresponds to TRBD1 (6 bases). The V end was cut by 7 bases, the J end by 1 base, with 16 bases between. This CDR3 has 15 residues. Looked up from germline, CDR1 is SEHNR and CDR2 is FQNEAQ (reference sequence). In DNA form, the CDR3 reads TGTGCCAGCACCCAGCAGGGAGGGGGGAACACTGAAGCTTTCTTT. Translation gives CASTQQGGGNTEAFF.

The chain joins TRBV25-1 to TRBJ1-6; 10 bases match TRBD1. V shed 8 bases, J shed 10 bases, and the junction held 2 bases outside the gene matches. CDR1 and CDR2 (germline): MGHDK, SYGVNS. The CDR3 is 12 amino acids. The CDR3 nucleotides are TGTGCCAGCGGGGGACAGGGGTCACCCCTCCACTTT. Protein product: CASGGQGSPLHF.

This sequence joins TRBV10-3 and TRBJ2-2; TRBD1 matches at 9 bases. CDR3 size: 14 residues. Looked up from germline, CDR1 is ENHRY and CDR2 is SYGVKD. V shed 3 bases, J shed 5 bases, and the junction held 1 base outside the gene matches. The CDR3 DNA reads as TGTGCCATCAGTGAACAGGGGGCAACCGGGGAGCTGTTTTTT. It is translated as CAISEQGATGELFF.

This clone has only a few counts. The V and J genes are TRBV7-2 and TRBJ2-7; D is possibly TRBD1 (5 bases). The germline gives CDR1 SGHTA, CDR2 FQGNSA. V lost 5 bases, J lost 2 bases, and 16 bases lay in between. CDR3 length: 15 residues. This chain's CDR3 is CASSEDMAGTYEQYF. DNA for the CDR3: TGTGCCAGCAGCGAGGACATGGCTGGCACCTACGAGCAGTACTTC.

The gene calls are TRBV5-1 and TRBJ2-5; 7 bases agree with TRBD1. The junction had 9 bases not matched to a gene; V was cut back by 2 bases and J by 5 bases. Germline V gives CDR1 SGHRS, CDR2 YFSETQ. The CDR3 runs 15 residues. The CDR3, as DNA: TGCGCCAGCAGCTTAACAGGGGATCCGGTGGAGACCCAGTACTTC. The encoded protein is CASSLTGDPVETQYF.

J is TRBJ1-5 and V is TRBV9, with TRBD1 matching over 8 bases. The CDR3 sequence is 16 residues long. V lost 0 bases and J lost 6; bases outside the gene matches: 8. CDR1 SGDLS and CDR2 YYNGEE come from the germline V gene. CDR3 DNA sequence: TGTGCCAGCAGCGTAGATCTAGGACAGGGTGGTCAGCCCCAGCATTTT. Translating it yields CASSVDLGQGGQPQHF.

This chain joins TRBV29-1 and TRBJ2-3; 14 bases agree with TRBD2. Trimming at V came to 7 bases and at J to 5 bases, leaving 8 bases not matched to a gene. This CDR3 has 15 amino acids. Germline values: CDR1 SQVTM, CDR2 ANQGSEA. CDR3 protein: CSAKGLAGGGDTQYF. The DNA for the CDR3 is TGCAGCGCGAAAGGACTAGCGGGAGGTGGAGATACGCAGTATTTT.

The chain is built from TRBV6-1 and TRBJ1-2; TRBD1 matches at 7 bases. Losses at the gene ends were 4 bases for V and 8 bases for J; bases not matched to a gene: 7. This CDR3 region has 13 residues. The V gene's germline CDR1 is MNHNS and CDR2 SASEGT. The CDR3 is CASSVTGDGGYTF. The CDR3 DNA reads TGTGCCAGCAGTGTTACAGGGGACGGAGGCTACACCTTC.

This clone was recorded once. The chain joins TRBV29-1 to TRBJ2-2, with a tentative D call TRBD2 (5 bases). V lost 2 bases, J lost 2 bases, and 9 bases lay in between. The CDR3 is 14 residues long. Germline V gives CDR1 SQVTM, CDR2 ANQGSEA. The CDR3 reads CSVESSLNTGELFF. The CDR3 bases are TGCAGCGTTGAATCTAGCTTAAACACCGGGGAGCTGTTTTTT.

The J gene is TRBJ1-6, the V gene TRBV27; no definite D call. This CDR3 contains 19 residues. Germline CDR1 reads MNHEY; CDR2 reads SMNVEV (reference sequence). V gave up 5 bases and J gave up 8 bases, with 28 bases separating them. CDR3 bases: TGTGCCAGCAGTCTCGTAACGGGGTGGCGACAAGGAGGAGATTCACCCCTCCACTTT. This codes for CASSLVTGWRQGGDSPLHF.

The CDR3 nucleotides are TGCGCCAGCAGCCCCGGGACAAGGGGCGGGGAGCTGTTTTTT. This sequence encodes CASSPGTRGGELFF. This sequence joins TRBV5-1 and TRBJ2-2; possibly TRBD1 for D (6 bases). Germline V CDR1 and CDR2: SGHRS, YFSETQ. Trimming removed 4 bases from V and 7 bases from J, with 14 bases in between. The CDR3 extends over 14 amino acids. Supplemented by reference TRBV5-1 and TRBJ2-2, the full variable domain reads KAGVTQTPRYLIKTRGQQVTLSCSPISGHRSVSWYQQTPGQGLQFLFEYFSETQRNKGNFPGRFSGRQFSNSRSEMNVSTLELGDSALYLCASSPGTRGGELFFGEGSRLTVL.

This chain joins TRBV29-1 and TRBJ2-2; 7 nucleotides agree with TRBD1. From germline, CDR1 is SQVTM and CDR2 ANQGSEA. The V gene end was trimmed by 4 bases and the J gene end by 7 bases; junction bases not matched to a gene: 6. The CDR3 covers 13 residues. CDR3 bases: TGCAGCGTTGGACAGGGATTAAGCGGGGAGCTGTTTTTT. This gives the protein CSVGQGLSGELFF.

This chain's CDR3 is CASGADRNTEAFF. CDR3 bases: TGTGCCAGCGGGGCGGACAGGAACACTGAAGCTTTCTTT. This chain joins TRBV2 and TRBJ1-1; D might be TRBD1 (6 bases). The CDR3 is made up of 13 amino acids. V shed 8 bases and J shed 1 base, with 11 bases lying between them. Germline loops: CDR1 SNHLY, CDR2 FYNNEI.

V gene TRBV15 combines with J gene TRBJ2-7; 7 nucleotides line up with TRBD2. The CDR3 contains 14 residues. V shed 6 bases and J 0 bases; nucleotides not matched to a gene: 5. Germline loops: CDR1 LNHNV, CDR2 YYDKDF (reference sequence). CDR3 bases: TGTGCCACCAGTAGGGGACTACCCTCCTACGAGCAGTACTTC. Its translation is CATSRGLPSYEQYF.

The rearrangement links TRBV10-3 to TRBJ1-5; no clear D. The CDR3 runs to 14 residues. CDR1 is ENHRY and CDR2 is SYGVKD in the germline V gene. V was clipped by 0 bases and J by 10 bases, with 13 bases between them. The CDR3 nucleotides are TGTGCCATCAGTGAGTCGGGTGACAACCTTCCCCAGCATTTT. Protein sequence: CAISESGDNLPQHF.

This clone was detected a few times. The chain uses TRBV20-1 and TRBJ2-3; D is uncertain. Trimming shortened V by 6 bases and J by 0 bases, and 4 bases separated the two germline ends. This CDR3 comprises 11 residues. Looked up from germline, CDR1 is DFQATT and CDR2 is SNEGSKA (reference sequence). CDR3 nucleotides: TGCAGTGCAACTAGCACAGATACGCAGTATTTT. Amino acid sequence: CSATSTDTQYF.

The chain carries TRBV7-7 and TRBJ1-4; 7 bases fit TRBD1. The CDR3 is 14 amino acids. The V segment lost 5 bases and the J segment 8 bases; nucleotides outside the gene matches: 8. From germline, CDR1 is SSHAT and CDR2 FNYEAQ (reference sequence). The CDR3 coding sequence is TGTGCCAGCAGCCCCGGACAGGTGGGGGAAAAACTGTTTTTT. Its protein product is CASSPGQVGEKLFF. Together with reference TRBV7-7 and TRBJ1-4, the CDR3 gives the full variable domain: GAGVSQSPRYKVTKRGQDVTLRCDPISSHATLYWYQQALGQGPEFLTYFNYEAQPDKSGLPSDRFSAERPEGSISTLTIQRTEQRDSAMYRCASSPGQVGEKLFFGSGTQLSVL.

The chain employs TRBV5-6 and TRBJ2-2; 7 bases agree with TRBD1. Unmatched junction bases numbered 1, after V lost 1 base and J lost 7 bases. CDR1 is SGHDT, CDR2 YYEEEE, per germline. The CDR3 contains 13 residues. The CDR3 loop reads CASSLSGGGELFF. The CDR3 region has the DNA TGTGCCAGCAGCTTGTCAGGGGGCGGGGAGCTGTTTTTT.

J is TRBJ2-7 and V is TRBV25-1, with D unclear. V lost 5 bases and J 1 base, leaving 9 bases between the germline ends. The CDR3 contains 13 residues. Germline CDR1 MGHDK, CDR2 SYGVNS. The CDR3 reads CASSSTVSYEQYF. CDR3 coding DNA: TGTGCCAGCAGTTCCACAGTATCCTACGAGCAGTACTTC.

This clone has just a few counts. V and J are TRBV5-4 and TRBJ2-5; 13 bases are a match to TRBD2. After removal of 5 bases from V and 4 bases from J, the junction contained 2 bases not matched to a gene. Per the germline V gene, CDR1 is SGHNT and CDR2 is YYREEE (reference sequence). The CDR3 is 14 amino acids. This CDR3 is CASRLAGGRETQYF. The CDR3 DNA reads TGTGCCAGCAGACTAGCGGGGGGGCGAGAGACCCAGTACTTC.

The V call is TRBV11-2, the J call TRBJ2-1, with D tentatively TRBD2 (6 bases). Trimming pared 3 bases from V and 3 bases from J, leaving 21 bases between. The CDR3 runs to 18 residues. Germline CDR1 reads SGHAT; CDR2 reads FQNNGV. Here the CDR3 reads CASSFKPGLPKNYNEQFF. CDR3 bases: TGTGCCAGCAGCTTCAAACCGGGACTCCCAAAAAACTACAATGAGCAGTTCTTC. Full variable domain (missing parts from reference TRBV11-2 and TRBJ2-1): EAGVAQSPRYKIIEKRQSVAFWCNPISGHATLYWYQQILGQGPKLLIQFQNNGVVDDSQLPKDRFSAERLKGVDSTLKIQPAKLEDSAVYLCASSFKPGLPKNYNEQFFGPGTRLTVL.

The genes are TRBV5-1 and TRBJ2-1, with 12 positions matching TRBD2. The CDR3 totals 15 residues. The V gene's germline CDR1 is SGHRS and CDR2 YFSETQ. Trimming removed 0 bases from V and 7 bases from J; junction bases left unmatched: 2. The CDR3 DNA is TGCGCCAGCAGCTTGGGCGGACTAGCGGGGAATGAGCAGTTCTTC. This encodes CASSLGGLAGNEQFF.

The chain combines TRBV6-5 with TRBJ1-2, with 8 bases identical to TRBD1. Per germline, CDR1 MNHEY and CDR2 SVGAGI. CDR3 size: 12 residues. The trim removed 5 bases at V and 6 bases at J, leaving 2 bases unmatched. This chain's CDR3 is CASSRTGNGYTF. CDR3 in DNA: TGTGCCAGCAGTCGGACAGGGAATGGCTACACCTTC.

In the case of this clone: At one end the junction does not follow the germline gene, possibly because of a read error. CDR3: CARSGVSYEQYF. The DNA for the CDR3 is TGTGCCCGGAGCGGGGTTTCCTACGAGCAGTACTTC. This chain links TRBV30 with TRBJ2-5; 7 nucleotides match TRBD2. Matching the DNA end better, TRBJ2-7 makes the J call doubtful. CDR1 is GTSNPN, CDR2 SVGIG, per germline (reference sequence). The length of the CDR3 is 12 residues.

This clone was found a few times. J is TRBJ1-1 and V is TRBV4-3; D is possibly TRBD1 (5 bases). The CDR3 consists of 14 residues. CDR1 and CDR2 from the germline V gene are LGHNA and YSLEER. Trimming stripped 4 bases from V and 4 bases from J, with 13 bases between. CDR3 region: CASSRTGRGTEAFF. The CDR3 DNA is TGCGCCAGCAGCCGCACAGGTAGGGGCACTGAAGCTTTCTTT.

The chain uses TRBV30 and TRBJ2-5; a possible D gene is TRBD2 (5 bases). Germline V gene data show CDR1 as GTSNPN and CDR2 as SVGIG (reference sequence). This CDR3 comprises 12 residues. The V end lost 7 bases, the J end lost 7 bases, and 16 bases lay between the germline ends. The CDR3 DNA reads as TGTGCCTCCACTAAGGGAGTCGGGACCCAGTACTTC. Residues: CASTKGVGTQYF.

The chain uses TRBV19 and TRBJ2-1; 11 bases are a match to TRBD1. Germline V gene sequence: CDR1 LNHDA, CDR2 SQIVND (reference sequence). V lost 10 bases, J lost 7 bases, and 3 bases stayed unmatched. The CDR3 has 12 residues. The CDR3 coding sequence is TGTGCCACCGGGACAGGGGGAAATGAGCAGTTCTTC. Translation gives CATGTGGNEQFF.

V and J are TRBV2 and TRBJ1-1; 7 bases line up with TRBD1. J was trimmed by 1 base and V by 6 bases; bases with no gene match: 8. The CDR3 extends over 15 amino acids. CDR1 and CDR2 (germline): SNHLY, FYNNEI. CDR3 sequence: CASRPLGQANTEAFF. CDR3 sequence (DNA): TGTGCCAGCAGACCCTTAGGACAGGCGAACACTGAAGCTTTCTTT.

This chain links TRBV7-2 with TRBJ2-2, with 10 bases identical to TRBD2. The CDR3 totals 16 residues. V shed 2 bases, J shed 5 bases, and the junction held 5 bases outside the gene matches. Germline CDR1 reads SGHTA; CDR2 reads FQGNSA. CDR3 region: CASSLKLAGVTGELFF. The CDR3, as DNA: TGTGCCAGCAGCTTAAAGCTAGCGGGGGTTACCGGGGAGCTGTTTTTT. Filled out from reference TRBV7-2 and TRBJ2-2, the complete variable domain reads GAGVSQSPSNKVTEKGKDVELRCDPISGHTALYWYRQSLGQGLEFLIYFQGNSAPDKSGLPSDRFSAERTGGSVSTLTIQRTQQEDSAVYLCASSLKLAGVTGELFFGEGSRLTVL.